These 3 T cell receptor beta chains share one sample of origin, sequenced in a study of T cell responses to AZD1222 COVID-19 vaccine. The assay was immunoSEQ multiplex PCR, and TCRdb's table has in-frame clones only and misses some. Among around 200,000 clones listed, 94% were seen once. The sample was peripheral blood, taken 28 days after the second AZD1222 dose. Every receptor here comes from an adult who received the AZD1222 COVID-19 vaccine.

This rearrangement joins TRBV2 to TRBJ1-1; no reliable D call. V was pared by 3 bases and J by 10 bases, with 12 bases between. The CDR3 loop spans 12 amino acids. Germline CDR1 is SNHLY and CDR2 is FYNNEI. The CDR3 reads CASSDGRRGAFF. The CDR3, as DNA: TGTGCCAGCAGTGATGGTCGACGGGGAGCTTTCTTT.

Written as DNA, the CDR3 is TGTGCCAGCAGCTTGACCGGGACAGAAAGTTTCGAGCAGTACTTC. Encoded protein: CASSLTGTESFEQYF. The rearrangement joins TRBV7-2 to TRBJ2-7, with TRBD1 matching 7 bases. The germline CDR1 and CDR2 sequences are SGHTA and FQGNSA. Trimming cost V 3 bases and J 6 bases; bases outside gene matches: 11. The CDR3 spans 15 residues.

Turning to this clone: One end of the junction fails to match germline, which may point to a read error. CDR3 nucleotides: TGTGCCAGCTCACCTGCAAGGGACACCGAAGCTTTCTTT. It encodes CASSPARDTEAFF. The chain is built from TRBV18 and TRBJ1-1; TRBD1 is a possible D gene (6 bases). Germline assignment: CDR1 KGHSH and CDR2 LQKENI. The CDR3 has 13 amino acids.